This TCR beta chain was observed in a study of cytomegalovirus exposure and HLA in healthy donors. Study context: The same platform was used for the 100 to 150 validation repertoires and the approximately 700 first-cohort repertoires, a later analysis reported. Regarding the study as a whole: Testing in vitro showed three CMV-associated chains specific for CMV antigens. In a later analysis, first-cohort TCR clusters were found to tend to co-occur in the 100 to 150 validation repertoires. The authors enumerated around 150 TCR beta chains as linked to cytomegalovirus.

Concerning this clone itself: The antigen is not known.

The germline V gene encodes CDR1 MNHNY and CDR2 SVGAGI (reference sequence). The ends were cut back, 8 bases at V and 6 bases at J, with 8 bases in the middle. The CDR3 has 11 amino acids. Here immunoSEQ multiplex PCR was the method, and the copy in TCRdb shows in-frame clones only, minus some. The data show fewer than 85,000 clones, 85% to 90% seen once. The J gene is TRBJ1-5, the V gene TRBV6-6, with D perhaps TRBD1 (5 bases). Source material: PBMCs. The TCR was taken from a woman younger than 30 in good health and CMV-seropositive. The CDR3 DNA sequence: TGTGCCAGCGGGGCGGTTCAGCCCCAGCATTTT. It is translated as CASGAVQPQHF.